Listed below are T cell receptor beta chains from one sample, sequenced in a study of T cell responses to AZD1222 COVID-19 vaccine. Assay: immunoSEQ multiplex PCR; the TCRdb copy retains only in-frame clones and omits some. The repertoire holds 90,000 to 150,000 clones, with roughly 84% as singletons. Here the sequenced sample was peripheral blood, taken on day 0 of AZD1222 vaccination. Receptor source: an adult in good health. Each CDR3 is given with its conserved first and last residue. Fields, in order: clone size, D gene, V gene, J gene, CDR3 DNA, CDR3 protein. The D gene is left open where the match is weak. The size of a clone is reported for some rows only, either as once, few or many, or as a class for expanded clones.

clone_size: NA
d_call: TRBD1
v_call: TRBV27
j_call: TRBJ1-6
cdr3_nt: TGTGCCAGCAGTTTCTGGGACAGGAGTAATTCACCCCTCCACTTT
cdr3_aa: CASSFWDRSNSPLHF

clone_size: NA
d_call: TRBD1
v_call: TRBV9
j_call: TRBJ1-3
cdr3_nt: TGTGCCAGCAGCGCCTACGACAGGGCCTCTGGAAACACCATATATTTT
cdr3_aa: CASSAYDRASGNTIYF

clone_size: NA
d_call: NA
v_call: TRBV2
j_call: TRBJ1-1
cdr3_nt: TGTGCCAGTACATGGAAAGCGAACACTGAAGCTTTCTTT
cdr3_aa: CASTWKANTEAFF

clone_size: NA
d_call: TRBD1
v_call: TRBV18
j_call: TRBJ1-5
cdr3_nt: TGTGCCAGCTCCGAGGACAGGGCGGCCCAGCATTTT
cdr3_aa: CASSEDRAAQHF

clone_size: NA
d_call: NA
v_call: TRBV5-1
j_call: TRBJ2-2
cdr3_nt: TGCGCCAGCAGCTTGGAACCAGGGGCGGGCGGGGAGCTGTTTTTT
cdr3_aa: CASSLEPGAGGELFF

clone_size: NA
d_call: NA
v_call: TRBV4-2
j_call: TRBJ2-6
cdr3_nt: TGTGCCAGCAGCCAAGACTGGGTCTCTGGGGCCAACGTCCTGACTTTC
cdr3_aa: CASSQDWVSGANVLTF

clone_size: NA
d_call: NA
v_call: TRBV5-1
j_call: TRBJ2-3
cdr3_nt: TGCGCCAGCAGCCAAAATGGGGGGCGAGACACAGATACGCAGTATTTT
cdr3_aa: CASSQNGGRDTDTQYF

clone_size: NA
d_call: TRBD1
v_call: TRBV11-2
j_call: TRBJ2-3
cdr3_nt: TGTGCCAGCAGAGACCGGGACAGGGCACAGTATTTT
cdr3_aa: CASRDRDRAQYF

clone_size: NA
d_call: TRBD1
v_call: TRBV7-9
j_call: TRBJ1-5
cdr3_nt: TGTGCCAGCAGCGAAGGGACAGGGGACCGCAATCAGCCCCAGCATTTT
cdr3_aa: CASSEGTGDRNQPQHF

clone_size: NA
d_call: NA
v_call: TRBV1
j_call: TRBJ1-4
cdr3_nt: TGCACCAGCAGCCAACAAAAGGGAGGTAATGAAAAACTGTTTTTT
cdr3_aa: CTSSQQKGGNEKLFF

clone_size: NA
d_call: NA
v_call: TRBV6-5
j_call: TRBJ2-1
cdr3_nt: TGTGCCAGCAGTTACGACCGGGGAGGTCAGAATGAGCAGTTCTTC
cdr3_aa: CASSYDRGGQNEQFF

clone_size: NA
d_call: TRBD2
v_call: TRBV7-8
j_call: TRBJ2-7
cdr3_nt: TGTGCCAGCAGCTTAAGTGGTAGCGGGAGCTCCTACGAGCAGTACTTC
cdr3_aa: CASSLSGSGSSYEQYF

clone_size: NA
d_call: TRBD1
v_call: TRBV19
j_call: TRBJ2-2
cdr3_nt: TGTGCCAGTGGACAGGGAAGTTTGAACACCGGGGAGCTGTTTTTT
cdr3_aa: CASGQGSLNTGELFF

clone_size: once
d_call: NA
v_call: TRBV28
j_call: TRBJ2-7
cdr3_nt: TGTGCCAGGCCAATTTCGGCGTACGAGCAGTACTTC
cdr3_aa: CARPISAYEQYF

clone_size: NA
d_call: TRBD2
v_call: TRBV4-2
j_call: TRBJ2-7
cdr3_nt: TGTGCCAGCAGCCAGGAGACTAGCGGCTACTCCTACGAGCAGTACTTC
cdr3_aa: CASSQETSGYSYEQYF

clone_size: NA
d_call: NA
v_call: TRBV19
j_call: TRBJ1-2
cdr3_nt: TGTGCCAGTAGTGAAAACTATGGCTACACCTTC
cdr3_aa: CASSENYGYTF

clone_size: once
d_call: NA
v_call: TRBV7-3
j_call: TRBJ1-1
cdr3_nt: TGTGCCAGCAGCCAGACGGGAGACACTGAAGCTTTCTTT
cdr3_aa: CASSQTGDTEAFF

clone_size: NA
d_call: NA
v_call: TRBV12-3/TRBV12-4
j_call: TRBJ2-7
cdr3_nt: TGTGCCAGCAGTTTAAGGGTATACGAGCAGTACTTC
cdr3_aa: CASSLRVYEQYF

clone_size: NA
d_call: NA
v_call: TRBV30
j_call: TRBJ1-2
cdr3_nt: TGTGCCTGGGAGGGGCTCAATAGCTATGGCTACACCTTC
cdr3_aa: CAWEGLNSYGYTF

clone_size: NA
d_call: NA
v_call: TRBV30
j_call: TRBJ1-3
cdr3_nt: TGTGCCTGGAGTCAAACAGGGTCCGGAAACACCATATATTTT
cdr3_aa: CAWSQTGSGNTIYF

clone_size: NA
d_call: NA
v_call: TRBV18
j_call: TRBJ2-1
cdr3_nt: TGTGCCAGCTCTCTCACTAGCCTCTACAATGAGCAGTTCTTC
cdr3_aa: CASSLTSLYNEQFF

clone_size: NA
d_call: TRBD1
v_call: TRBV2
j_call: TRBJ2-5
cdr3_nt: TGTGCCAGCAGTGAAGGCTGGGGCAGGGGGCAGACCCAGTACTTC
cdr3_aa: CASSEGWGRGQTQYF

clone_size: once
d_call: NA
v_call: TRBV11-2
j_call: TRBJ2-3
cdr3_nt: TGTGCCAGCAGCCTTAGTCAGGGACAAGATACGCAGTATTTT
cdr3_aa: CASSLSQGQDTQYF

clone_size: NA
d_call: NA
v_call: TRBV6-5
j_call: TRBJ1-1
cdr3_nt: TGTGCCAGCAGTCACAGGGCACCTTCTGAAGCTTTCTTT
cdr3_aa: CASSHRAPSEAFF

clone_size: NA
d_call: NA
v_call: TRBV11-3
j_call: TRBJ2-2
cdr3_nt: TGTGCCAGCTTAGACGCCGGGGAGCTGTTTTTT
cdr3_aa: CASLDAGELFF

clone_size: once
d_call: NA
v_call: TRBV28
j_call: TRBJ2-7
cdr3_nt: TGTGCCAGCAGTTCCCTCAGCCTGGACTACCTCGAGCAGTACTTC
cdr3_aa: CASSSLSLDYLEQYF

clone_size: once
d_call: NA
v_call: TRBV5-1
j_call: TRBJ1-1
cdr3_nt: TGCGCCAGCAGCTGGGCTACAGGTGCTGAAGCTTTCTTT
cdr3_aa: CASSWATGAEAFF

clone_size: NA
d_call: NA
v_call: TRBV7-2
j_call: TRBJ2-7
cdr3_nt: TGTGCCAGCAGCCTCCAGGGGGCGGGAGGTTCCTACGAGCAGTACTTC
cdr3_aa: CASSLQGAGGSYEQYF

clone_size: NA
d_call: TRBD1
v_call: TRBV28
j_call: TRBJ2-2
cdr3_nt: TGTGCCAGCAGTTCACCGGGACAGGGCACCGGGGAGCTGTTTTTT
cdr3_aa: CASSSPGQGTGELFF

clone_size: NA
d_call: NA
v_call: TRBV6-2/TRBV6-3
j_call: TRBJ1-1
cdr3_nt: TGTGCCAGCAGTACCTGGGAGGGCCGGACTGAAGCTTTCTTT
cdr3_aa: CASSTWEGRTEAFF

clone_size: NA
d_call: NA
v_call: TRBV15
j_call: TRBJ1-3
cdr3_nt: TGTGCCACCAGCATAGTAACAGGCTCAGGAAACACCATATATTTT
cdr3_aa: CATSIVTGSGNTIYF

clone_size: NA
d_call: NA
v_call: TRBV9
j_call: TRBJ2-5
cdr3_nt: TGTGCCAGCAGCGTAGACCAGATGGGAGAGACCCAGTACTTC
cdr3_aa: CASSVDQMGETQYF

clone_size: NA
d_call: TRBD2
v_call: TRBV30
j_call: TRBJ2-7
cdr3_nt: TGTGCCTGGTCGGGACTAGCTTTGGAGCAGTACTTC
cdr3_aa: CAWSGLALEQYF

clone_size: NA
d_call: TRBD1
v_call: TRBV5-6
j_call: TRBJ2-7
cdr3_nt: TGTGCCAGCGGCGACCAGGGGGCCTACTACGAGCAGTACTTC
cdr3_aa: CASGDQGAYYEQYF

clone_size: NA
d_call: TRBD2
v_call: TRBV28
j_call: TRBJ2-3
cdr3_nt: TGTGCCAGCAGCCGGGGACTATCTGGCGAAGATACGCAGTATTTT
cdr3_aa: CASSRGLSGEDTQYF

clone_size: once
d_call: NA
v_call: TRBV5-6
j_call: TRBJ1-6
cdr3_nt: TGTGCCAGCAGCCCGGTGGACGGATTCAATAATTCACCCCTCCACTTT
cdr3_aa: CASSPVDGFNNSPLHF

clone_size: NA
d_call: NA
v_call: TRBV15
j_call: TRBJ2-7
cdr3_nt: TGTGCCACCAGCCCGGTAAGTAGAGACTACGAGCAGTACTTC
cdr3_aa: CATSPVSRDYEQYF

clone_size: NA
d_call: NA
v_call: TRBV4-2
j_call: TRBJ2-2
cdr3_nt: TGTGCCAGCAGCCAAGGTACAGGACTGAACACCGGGGAGCTGTTTTTT
cdr3_aa: CASSQGTGLNTGELFF

clone_size: NA
d_call: NA
v_call: TRBV6-2/TRBV6-3
j_call: TRBJ1-2
cdr3_nt: TGTGCCAGCAGTTGGTCTTCCAGGGGAGCGGCGAACTATGGCTACACCTTC
cdr3_aa: CASSWSSRGAANYGYTF

clone_size: once
d_call: TRBD2
v_call: TRBV4-3
j_call: TRBJ2-3
cdr3_nt: TGCGCCAGCAGCCTCGGGACTAGCGGGGTTCTGAGCACAGATACGCAGTATTTT
cdr3_aa: CASSLGTSGVLSTDTQYF

clone_size: few
d_call: TRBD1
v_call: TRBV11-1
j_call: TRBJ2-7
cdr3_nt: TGTGCCAGCAGCTTCGGTGCGGGACAGGTATCCTACGAGCAGTACTTC
cdr3_aa: CASSFGAGQVSYEQYF

clone_size: NA
d_call: NA
v_call: TRBV7-2
j_call: TRBJ1-1
cdr3_nt: TGTGCCAGCAGACGCAAGGGGGGCTGGTCGGACACTGAAGCTTTCTTT
cdr3_aa: CASRRKGGWSDTEAFF

clone_size: NA
d_call: NA
v_call: TRBV6-2/TRBV6-3
j_call: TRBJ1-2
cdr3_nt: TGTGCCAGCAGTCTCCAGCGAGGCCCCGCGGGCTACACCTTC
cdr3_aa: CASSLQRGPAGYTF

clone_size: once
d_call: TRBD2
v_call: TRBV2
j_call: TRBJ2-7
cdr3_nt: TGTGCCAGCAGTGACGGGACTAGCGGGAACCACATCCTATACGAGCAGTACTTC
cdr3_aa: CASSDGTSGNHILYEQYF

clone_size: NA
d_call: TRBD2
v_call: TRBV27
j_call: TRBJ2-7
cdr3_nt: TGTGCCAGCAGATCTAGGGGAGGGGCCTACGAGCAGTACTTC
cdr3_aa: CASRSRGGAYEQYF